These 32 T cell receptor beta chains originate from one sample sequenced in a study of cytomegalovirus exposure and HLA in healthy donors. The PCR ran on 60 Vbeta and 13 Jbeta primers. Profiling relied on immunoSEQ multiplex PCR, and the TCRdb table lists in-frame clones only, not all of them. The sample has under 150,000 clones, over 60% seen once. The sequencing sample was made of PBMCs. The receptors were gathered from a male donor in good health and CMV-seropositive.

The CDR3 coding sequence is TGTGCCAGCAGTTCCCCAGGGCTAAGCTCCTACGAGCAGTACTTC. This translates into CASSSPGLSSYEQYF. The genes are TRBV6-5 and TRBJ2-7, with D perhaps matching TRBD1 (5 bases). The CDR3 has 15 residues. Germline V gene sequence: CDR1 MNHEY, CDR2 SVGAGI. Trimming shortened V by 4 bases and J by 0 bases, and 13 bases separated the two germline ends.

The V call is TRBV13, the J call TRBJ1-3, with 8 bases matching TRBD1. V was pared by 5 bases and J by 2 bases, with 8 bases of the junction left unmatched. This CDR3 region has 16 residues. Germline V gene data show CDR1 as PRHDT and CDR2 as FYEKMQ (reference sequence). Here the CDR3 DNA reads TGTGCCAGCAGCATAGATACAGGGGGTGCTGGAAACACCATATATTTT. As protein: CASSIDTGGAGNTIYF. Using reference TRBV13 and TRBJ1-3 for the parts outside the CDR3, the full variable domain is AAGVIQSPRHLIKEKRETATLKCYPIPRHDTVYWYQQGPGQDPQFLISFYEKMQSDKGSIPDRFSAQQFSDYHSELNMSSLELGDSALYFCASSIDTGGAGNTIYFGEGSWLTVV.

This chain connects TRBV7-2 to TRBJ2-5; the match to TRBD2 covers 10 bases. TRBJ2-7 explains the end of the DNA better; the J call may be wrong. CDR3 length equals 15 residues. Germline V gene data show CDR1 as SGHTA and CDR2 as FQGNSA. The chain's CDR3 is CASRLLLAGAGEQYF. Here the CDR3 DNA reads TGTGCCAGCCGTCTTCTCCTAGCGGGAGCGGGCGAGCAGTACTTC.

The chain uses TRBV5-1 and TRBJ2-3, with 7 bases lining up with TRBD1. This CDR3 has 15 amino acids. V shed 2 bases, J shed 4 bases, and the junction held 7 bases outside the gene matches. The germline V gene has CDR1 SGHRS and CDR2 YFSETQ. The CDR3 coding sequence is TGCGCCAGCAGCTTCCGAACAGGGGCCGCAGATACGCAGTATTTT. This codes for CASSFRTGAADTQYF.

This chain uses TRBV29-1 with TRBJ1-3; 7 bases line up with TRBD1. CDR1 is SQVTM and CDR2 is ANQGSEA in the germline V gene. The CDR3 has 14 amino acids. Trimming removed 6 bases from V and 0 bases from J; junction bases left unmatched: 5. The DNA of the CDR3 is TGCAGCGTGAGGGACAGACTCTCTGGAAACACCATATATTTT. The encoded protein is CSVRDRLSGNTIYF.

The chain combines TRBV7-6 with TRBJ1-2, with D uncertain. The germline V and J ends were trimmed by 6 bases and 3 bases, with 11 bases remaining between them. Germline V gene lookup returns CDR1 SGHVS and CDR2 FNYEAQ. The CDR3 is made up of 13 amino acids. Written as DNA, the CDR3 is TGTGCCAGCAGTCCTAACAGAGACTATGGCTACACCTTC. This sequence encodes CASSPNRDYGYTF.

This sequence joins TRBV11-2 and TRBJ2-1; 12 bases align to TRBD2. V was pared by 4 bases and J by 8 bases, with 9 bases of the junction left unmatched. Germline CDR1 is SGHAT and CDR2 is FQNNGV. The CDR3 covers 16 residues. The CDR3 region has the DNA TGTGCCAGCAGCTCGAAGAGACTAGCGGGAGAGCATGAGCAGTTCTTC. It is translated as CASSSKRLAGEHEQFF.

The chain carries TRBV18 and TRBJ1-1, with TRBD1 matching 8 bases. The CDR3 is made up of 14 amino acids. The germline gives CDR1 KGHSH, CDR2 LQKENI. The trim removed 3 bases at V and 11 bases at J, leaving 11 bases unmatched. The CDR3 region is CASSPSQGATQAFF. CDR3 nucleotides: TGTGCCAGCTCACCCTCTCAGGGGGCAACTCAGGCTTTCTTT.

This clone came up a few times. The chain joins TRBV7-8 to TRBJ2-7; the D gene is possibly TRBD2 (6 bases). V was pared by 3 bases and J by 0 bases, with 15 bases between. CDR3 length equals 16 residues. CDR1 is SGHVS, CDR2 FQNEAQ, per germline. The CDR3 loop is CASSFGRGGSSYEQYF. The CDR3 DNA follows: TGTGCCAGCAGCTTTGGACGCGGAGGGAGCTCCTACGAGCAGTACTTC.

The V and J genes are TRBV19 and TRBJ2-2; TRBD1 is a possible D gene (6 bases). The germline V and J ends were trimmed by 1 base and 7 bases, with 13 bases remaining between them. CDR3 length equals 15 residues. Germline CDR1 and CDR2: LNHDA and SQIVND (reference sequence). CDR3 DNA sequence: TGTGCCAGTAGTATAGGGGGGCCAAGTTACGGGGAGCTGTTTTTT. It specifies CASSIGGPSYGELFF.

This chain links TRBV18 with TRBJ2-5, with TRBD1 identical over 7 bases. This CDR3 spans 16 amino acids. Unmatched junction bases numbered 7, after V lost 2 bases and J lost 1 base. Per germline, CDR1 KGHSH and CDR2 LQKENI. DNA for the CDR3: TGTGCCAGCTCACCAAAAAACCGACAGGGCCAAGAGACCCAGTACTTC. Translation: CASSPKNRQGQETQYF.

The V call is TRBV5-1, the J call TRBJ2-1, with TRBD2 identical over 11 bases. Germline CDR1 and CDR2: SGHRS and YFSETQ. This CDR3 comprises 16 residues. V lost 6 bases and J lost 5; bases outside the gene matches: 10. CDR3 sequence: CASTMGGTSGDNEQFF. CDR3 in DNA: TGCGCCAGCACCATGGGGGGGACTAGCGGTGACAATGAGCAGTTCTTC.

The CDR3 region has the DNA TGTGCCAGCAGTAACCCGGGTGTATACGAGCAGTACTTC. Amino acid sequence: CASSNPGVYEQYF. The rearrangement joins TRBV7-9 to TRBJ2-7; D ambiguous. Germline V gives CDR1 SEHNR, CDR2 FQNEAQ (reference sequence). Between the trimmed V and J ends, which lost 6 bases and 4 bases, there was a span of 13 bases. The CDR3 has 13 amino acids. The complete variable domain, with remaining parts taken from reference TRBV7-9 and TRBJ2-7, reads DTGVSQNPRHKITKRGQNVTFRCDPISEHNRLYWYRQTLGQGPEFLTYFQNEAQLEKSRLLSDRFSAERPKGSFSTLEIQRTEQGDSAMYLCASSNPGVYEQYFGPGTRLTVT.

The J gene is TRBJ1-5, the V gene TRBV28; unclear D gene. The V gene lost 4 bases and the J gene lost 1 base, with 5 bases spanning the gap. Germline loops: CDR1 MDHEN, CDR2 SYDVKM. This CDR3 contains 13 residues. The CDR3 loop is CASSYMSNQPQHF. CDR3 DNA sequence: TGTGCCAGCAGTTATATGAGCAATCAGCCCCAGCATTTT.

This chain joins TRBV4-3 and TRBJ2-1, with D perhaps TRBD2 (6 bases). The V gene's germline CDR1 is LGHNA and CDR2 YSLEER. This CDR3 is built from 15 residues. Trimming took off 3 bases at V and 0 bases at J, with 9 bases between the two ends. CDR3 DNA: TGCGCCAGCAGCCAGGGAGGAAGCTCCTACAATGAGCAGTTCTTC. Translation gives CASSQGGSSYNEQFF.

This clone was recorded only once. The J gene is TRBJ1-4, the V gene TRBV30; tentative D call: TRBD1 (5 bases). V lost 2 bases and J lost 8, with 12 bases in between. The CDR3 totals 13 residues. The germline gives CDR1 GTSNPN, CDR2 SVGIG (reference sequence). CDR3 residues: CAWSSGGGEKLFF. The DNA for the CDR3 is TGTGCCTGGAGTTCGGGGGGGGGAGAAAAACTGTTTTTT.

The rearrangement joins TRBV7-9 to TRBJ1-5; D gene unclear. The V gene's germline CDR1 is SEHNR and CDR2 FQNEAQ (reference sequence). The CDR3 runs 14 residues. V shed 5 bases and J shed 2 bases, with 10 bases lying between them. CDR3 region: CASSHGGGNQPQHF. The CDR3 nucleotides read TGTGCCAGCAGCCACGGCGGGGGCAATCAGCCCCAGCATTTT.

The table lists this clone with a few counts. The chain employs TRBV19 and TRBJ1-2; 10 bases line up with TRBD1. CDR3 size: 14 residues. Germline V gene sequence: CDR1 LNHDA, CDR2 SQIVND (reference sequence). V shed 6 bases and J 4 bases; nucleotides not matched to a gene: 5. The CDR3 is CASRETGGSYGYTF. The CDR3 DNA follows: TGTGCCAGTAGGGAGACAGGGGGCAGCTATGGCTACACCTTC.

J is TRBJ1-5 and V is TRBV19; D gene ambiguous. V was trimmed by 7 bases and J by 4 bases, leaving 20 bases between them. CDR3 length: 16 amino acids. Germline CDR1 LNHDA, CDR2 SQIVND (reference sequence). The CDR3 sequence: CASTTYLTSGNQPQHF. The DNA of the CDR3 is TGTGCCAGTACCACTTATTTAACCAGCGGGAATCAGCCCCAGCATTTT.

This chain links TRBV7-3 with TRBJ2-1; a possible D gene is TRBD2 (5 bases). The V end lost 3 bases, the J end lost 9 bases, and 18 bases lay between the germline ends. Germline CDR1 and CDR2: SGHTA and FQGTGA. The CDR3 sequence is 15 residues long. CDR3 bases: TGTGCCAGCAGCTTTTGGAGCGCCCCGAGGGTTGAGCAGTTCTTC. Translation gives CASSFWSAPRVEQFF.

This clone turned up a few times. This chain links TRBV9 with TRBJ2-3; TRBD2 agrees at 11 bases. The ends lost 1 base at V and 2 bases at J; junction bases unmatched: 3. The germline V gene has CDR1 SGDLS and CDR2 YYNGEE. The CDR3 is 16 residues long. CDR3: CASSVLSGGATDTQYF. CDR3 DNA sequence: TGTGCCAGCAGCGTACTTAGCGGGGGGGCCACAGATACGCAGTATTTT.

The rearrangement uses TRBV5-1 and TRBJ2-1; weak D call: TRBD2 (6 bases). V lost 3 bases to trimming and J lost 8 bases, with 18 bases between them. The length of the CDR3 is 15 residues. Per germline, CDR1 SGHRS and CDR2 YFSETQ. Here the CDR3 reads CASSSTPAGRYEQFF. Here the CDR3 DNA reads TGCGCCAGCAGCTCAACCCCCGCGGGAAGATATGAGCAGTTCTTC.

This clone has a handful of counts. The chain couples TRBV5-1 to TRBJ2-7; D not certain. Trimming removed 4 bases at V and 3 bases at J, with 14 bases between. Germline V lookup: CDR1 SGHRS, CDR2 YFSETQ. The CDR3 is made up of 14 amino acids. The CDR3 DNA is TGCGCCAGCAGCCAGAGCGCGTCCGGCTACGAGCAGTACTTC. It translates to CASSQSASGYEQYF.

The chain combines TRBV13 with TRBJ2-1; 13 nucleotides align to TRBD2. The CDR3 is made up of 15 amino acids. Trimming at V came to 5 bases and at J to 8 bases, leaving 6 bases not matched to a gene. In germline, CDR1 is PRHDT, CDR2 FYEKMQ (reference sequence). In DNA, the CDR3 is TGTGCCAGCAGCCCCGGACTAGCGGGAGTCGATGAGCAGTTCTTC. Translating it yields CASSPGLAGVDEQFF.

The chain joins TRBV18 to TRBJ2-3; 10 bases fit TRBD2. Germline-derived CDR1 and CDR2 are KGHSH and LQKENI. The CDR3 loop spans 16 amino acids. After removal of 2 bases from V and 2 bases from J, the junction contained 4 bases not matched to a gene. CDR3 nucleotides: TGTGCCAGCTCACCAAGGACTAGCGGACTCACAGATACGCAGTATTTT. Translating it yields CASSPRTSGLTDTQYF.

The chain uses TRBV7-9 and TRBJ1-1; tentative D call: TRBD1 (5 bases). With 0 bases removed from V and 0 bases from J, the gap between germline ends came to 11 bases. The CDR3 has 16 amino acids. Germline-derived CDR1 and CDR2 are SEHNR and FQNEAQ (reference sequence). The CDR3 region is CASSLARGRLNTEAFF. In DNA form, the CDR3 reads TGTGCCAGCAGCTTAGCGCGGGGACGGTTGAACACTGAAGCTTTCTTT.

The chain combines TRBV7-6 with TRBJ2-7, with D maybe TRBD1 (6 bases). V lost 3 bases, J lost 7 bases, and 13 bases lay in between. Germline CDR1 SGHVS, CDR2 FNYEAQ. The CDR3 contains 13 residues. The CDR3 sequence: CASSFGQTLEQYF. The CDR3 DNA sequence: TGTGCCAGCAGCTTTGGACAGACCTTAGAGCAGTACTTC.

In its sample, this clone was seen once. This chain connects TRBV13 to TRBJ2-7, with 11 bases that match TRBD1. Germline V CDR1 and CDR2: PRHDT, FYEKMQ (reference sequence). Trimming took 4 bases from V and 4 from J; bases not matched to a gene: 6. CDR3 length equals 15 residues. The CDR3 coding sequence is TGTGCCAGCAGCTCCCCCGGGACAGGGGGGTACGAGCAGTACTTC. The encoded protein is CASSSPGTGGYEQYF.

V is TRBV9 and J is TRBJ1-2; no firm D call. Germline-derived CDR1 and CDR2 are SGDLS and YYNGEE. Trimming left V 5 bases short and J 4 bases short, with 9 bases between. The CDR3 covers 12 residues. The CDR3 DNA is TGTGCCAGCAGTACAGAAGGCTATGGCTACACCTTC. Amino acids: CASSTEGYGYTF.

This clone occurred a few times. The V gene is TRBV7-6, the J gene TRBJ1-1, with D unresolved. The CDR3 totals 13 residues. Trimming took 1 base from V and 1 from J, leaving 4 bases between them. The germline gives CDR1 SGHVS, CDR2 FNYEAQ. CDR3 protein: CASSLDRNTEAFF. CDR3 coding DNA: TGTGCCAGCAGCTTAGACAGGAACACTGAAGCTTTCTTT.

The CDR3: CASSLGAGVPYGYTF. The CDR3 region has the DNA TGTGCCAGCAGCCTAGGTGCGGGCGTACCTTATGGCTACACCTTC. The V call is TRBV5-4, the J call TRBJ1-2; D is unclear. Per germline, CDR1 SGHNT and CDR2 YYREEE (reference sequence). The CDR3 spans 15 residues. Trimming shortened V by 4 bases and J by 5 bases, and 18 bases separated the two germline ends.

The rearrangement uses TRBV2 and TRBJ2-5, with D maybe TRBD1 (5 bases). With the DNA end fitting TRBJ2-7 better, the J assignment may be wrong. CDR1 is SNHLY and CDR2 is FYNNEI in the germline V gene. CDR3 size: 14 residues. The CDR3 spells CASSEYRSPYEQYF. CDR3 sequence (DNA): TGTGCCAGCAGTGAGTACAGGAGCCCCTACGAGCAGTACTTC.